The TCR beta chain described here comes from a study of human T cells and chemical hapten exposure. As for the study in general: Across its approximately 25 weeks, the study gave patients weekly diphenylcyclopropenone doses to the scalp. Study-level findings and limits: PT1 expanded TCR counts correlated positively with patch test score.

Individual cDNA molecules received unique molecular identifiers in the library. In TCRdb, the RACE reads were re-called with MiXCR into one record per CDR3 protein. The sample has approximately 97,000 distinct CDR3 sequences; roughly a quarter are singletons. Time point defined: patch test 3, about 24 weeks after DPC sensitization. Specified treatment: therapeutic diphenylcyclopropenone sensitization with weekly scalp DPC. Drawing of blood took place ahead of applying each patch test. This clonotype was detected ten times or more. Its antigen is still unknown. V lost 8 bases and J 2 bases, leaving 19 bases between the germline ends. CDR1 ENHRY and CDR2 SYGVKD come from the germline V gene. The CDR3 runs 15 residues.

The TCR sequence derives from a man aged 40-49 years with alopecia areata. Some clones in this sample may be carry-over from other donors' samples. The sequencing here drew on whole blood, taken in connection with sensitization to the hapten diphenylcyclopropenone (DPC). J is TRBJ2-7 and V is TRBV10-3; maybe TRBD1 (5 bases). The CDR3 protein is CAISQGSRRTYEQYF. The CDR3 DNA is TGTGCCATCTCCCAGGGCTCTCGTAGAACCTACGAGCAGTACTTC.